These 31 T cell receptor beta chains were sequenced from one sample in a study of blood T cell repertoires in COVID-19. TCRdb's table, derived via immunoSEQ multiplex PCR, lists solely in-frame clones and lacks some. The table records 100,000 to 150,000 clones, almost 70% of them present only once. Material for sequencing was peripheral blood. Receptor source: a woman between 65 and 79 years old with acute or convalescent COVID-19.

This sequence joins TRBV5-4 and TRBJ2-1; 7 bases are a match to TRBD1. The CDR3 runs 13 residues. The germline V gene has CDR1 SGHNT and CDR2 YYREEE (reference sequence). The V and J ends lost 4 bases and 9 bases, in that order; junction bases with no gene match: 7. CDR3 residues: CASSIGQATEQFF. The CDR3 DNA is TGTGCCAGCAGCATTGGACAGGCCACTGAGCAGTTCTTC.

V gene TRBV5-6 combines with J gene TRBJ2-3, with 8 nucleotides matching TRBD2. Trimming cost V 3 bases and J 3 bases; bases outside gene matches: 3. The CDR3 has 14 residues. Germline CDR1 SGHDT, CDR2 YYEEEE. CDR3 residues: CASSSSGRTDTQYF. In DNA, the CDR3 is TGTGCCAGCAGCTCCAGCGGGAGAACAGATACGCAGTATTTT.

The chain links TRBV6-6 to TRBJ2-3; 8 bases line up with TRBD1. V shed 5 bases, J shed 1 base, and the junction held 8 bases outside the gene matches. The CDR3 spans 16 residues. CDR1 is MNHNY and CDR2 is SVGAGI in the germline V gene (reference sequence). DNA for the CDR3: TGTGCCAGCAGTCACAACCCGGGACAGGGCACAGATACGCAGTATTTT. This gives the protein CASSHNPGQGTDTQYF.

This chain connects TRBV13 to TRBJ1-1; no reliable D call. Germline loops: CDR1 PRHDT, CDR2 FYEKMQ (reference sequence). Trimming stripped 5 bases from V and 10 bases from J, with 20 bases between. This CDR3 region has 14 residues. CDR3 bases: TGTGCCAGCAGCCACCGCGGAGGCTACATTGGAGCTTTCTTT. Translated: CASSHRGGYIGAFF.

The chain uses TRBV28 and TRBJ2-1; D perhaps matches TRBD2 (6 bases). V was trimmed by 7 bases and J by 3 bases, leaving 13 bases between them. Germline V gene data show CDR1 as MDHEN and CDR2 as SYDVKM. The CDR3 is 14 amino acids. In DNA, the CDR3 is TGTGCCAGCATGGGTGGGGGGATCTACAATGAGCAGTTCTTC. Encoded protein: CASMGGGIYNEQFF.

This sequence joins TRBV3-1 (or the pseudogene TRBV3-2) and TRBJ1-1; TRBD1 aligns across 8 bases. CDR3 length: 15 amino acids. Germline V CDR1 and CDR2: LGHDT, YNNKEL (reference sequence). J gave up 4 bases and V 6 bases, and 10 bases lay outside the gene matches. The CDR3 here is CASRPNTGGRTEAFF. Written as DNA, the CDR3 is TGTGCCAGCAGACCAAACACAGGGGGACGCACTGAAGCTTTCTTT.

The gene calls are TRBV19 and TRBJ2-1, with a tentative D call TRBD2 (6 bases). The CDR3 totals 18 residues. Germline CDR1 reads LNHDA; CDR2 reads SQIVND (reference sequence). V shed 2 bases and J shed 0 bases, with 17 bases lying between them. CDR3 residues: CASSIFRDKRASYNEQFF. In DNA form, the CDR3 reads TGTGCCAGTAGTATATTCAGGGATAAGCGGGCCTCCTACAATGAGCAGTTCTTC. Variable domain in full (rest from reference TRBV19 and TRBJ2-1): DGGITQSPKYLFRKEGQNVTLSCEQNLNHDAMYWYRQDPGQGLRLIYYSQIVNDFQKGDIAEGYSVSREKKESFPLTVTSAQKNPTAFYLCASSIFRDKRASYNEQFFGPGTRLTVL.

The chain couples TRBV28 to TRBJ2-7; D not resolved. Germline V gene data show CDR1 as MDHEN and CDR2 as SYDVKM. The CDR3 totals 13 residues. With 8 bases removed from V and 0 bases from J, the gap between germline ends came to 11 bases. CDR3 loop: CASRRVGSYEQYF. The CDR3 DNA follows: TGTGCCAGCCGAAGAGTCGGCTCCTACGAGCAGTACTTC.

The chain carries TRBV25-1 and TRBJ2-5, with a tentative D call TRBD1 (5 bases). With 10 bases removed from V and 3 bases from J, the gap between germline ends came to 12 bases. Germline values: CDR1 MGHDK, CDR2 SYGVNS. CDR3 length equals 12 residues. CDR3 in DNA: TGTGCCACCCCCCAGACAGAAGAGACCCAGTACTTC. This codes for CATPQTEETQYF.

The chain has TRBV6-5 and TRBJ1-1; 7 bases align to TRBD1. Per the germline V gene, CDR1 is MNHEY and CDR2 is SVGAGI. This CDR3 has 15 amino acids. V lost 5 bases to trimming and J lost 5 bases; unmatched junction nucleotides: 11. CDR3 sequence: CASSTSPDRATEAFF. The CDR3 nucleotides are TGTGCCAGCAGTACTTCACCAGACAGGGCGACTGAAGCTTTCTTT.

V is TRBV7-6 and J is TRBJ2-7; weak D call: TRBD1 (5 bases). Germline V gene lookup returns CDR1 SGHVS and CDR2 FNYEAQ. The CDR3 length is 13 residues. V was shortened by 1 base and J by 2 bases, with 6 bases between the two germline ends. The CDR3 nucleotides are TGTGCCAGCAGCTTAGGGACAACCTACGAGCAGTACTTC. Its translation is CASSLGTTYEQYF.

The rearrangement joins TRBV27 to TRBJ1-2, with a tentative D call TRBD1 (6 bases). There are 14 residues in the CDR3. From germline, CDR1 is MNHEY and CDR2 SMNVEV (reference sequence). Trimming shortened V by 0 bases and J by 7 bases, and 12 bases separated the two germline ends. CDR3 loop: CASSLSYRERGYTF. The CDR3 coding sequence is TGTGCCAGCAGTTTATCTTACAGGGAACGTGGCTACACCTTC.

V usage is TRBV5-1 and J usage is TRBJ2-2, with D possibly TRBD1 on 7 matching bases. Germline assignment: CDR1 SGHRS and CDR2 YFSETQ. Trimming took off 6 bases at V and 1 base at J, with 16 bases between the two ends. The CDR3 has 16 amino acids. The CDR3 coding sequence is TGCGCCAGCATCCCCAATCAGGGGGGGAACACCGGGGAGCTGTTTTTT. It encodes CASIPNQGGNTGELFF.

There are a few counts of this clone. The rearrangement uses TRBV13 and TRBJ1-5; possible D gene TRBD1, 5 bases. CDR1 and CDR2 from the germline V gene are PRHDT and FYEKMQ (reference sequence). V was cut by 0 bases and J by 2 bases, with 8 bases left in between. This CDR3 spans 15 amino acids. The CDR3 here is CASSLGGVRNQPQHF. The DNA for the CDR3 is TGTGCCAGCAGCTTAGGAGGGGTCCGCAATCAGCCCCAGCATTTT. Drawing the rest from reference TRBV13 and TRBJ1-5, the complete variable domain is AAGVIQSPRHLIKEKRETATLKCYPIPRHDTVYWYQQGPGQDPQFLISFYEKMQSDKGSIPDRFSAQQFSDYHSELNMSSLELGDSALYFCASSLGGVRNQPQHFGDGTRLSIL.

The chain combines TRBV9 with TRBJ1-3, with D perhaps matching TRBD1 (5 bases). This CDR3 spans 16 amino acids. With 0 bases removed from V and 2 bases from J, the gap between germline ends came to 12 bases. Germline values: CDR1 SGDLS, CDR2 YYNGEE. The CDR3 DNA reads as TGTGCCAGCAGCGTAGGATCGGGGGTCGCTGGAAACACCATATATTTT. It encodes CASSVGSGVAGNTIYF.

This rearrangement joins TRBV6-5 to TRBJ1-5; no firm D call. The CDR3 is made up of 13 amino acids. Germline V lookup: CDR1 MNHEY, CDR2 SVGAGI. The V end lost 6 bases, the J end lost 5 bases, and 11 bases lay between the germline ends. CDR3 region: CASSRKRDQPQHF. The CDR3 DNA reads TGTGCCAGCAGCCGAAAGCGGGATCAGCCCCAGCATTTT.

This clone showed up just a few times. The chain combines TRBV18 with TRBJ2-7; 7 bases map to TRBD2. The CDR3 spans 12 residues. The ends lost 2 bases at V and 5 bases at J; junction bases unmatched: 0. Germline V lookup: CDR1 KGHSH, CDR2 LQKENI. DNA for the CDR3: TGTGCCAGCTCACCAGGACTAGACGAGCAGTACTTC. Encoded protein: CASSPGLDEQYF.

The genes are TRBV5-5 and TRBJ2-7; 8 bases align to TRBD2. This CDR3 is 15 amino acids long. In germline, CDR1 is SGHKS, CDR2 YYEKEE (reference sequence). J was trimmed by 3 bases and V by 7 bases; bases with no gene match: 12. The CDR3 DNA sequence: TGTGCCAGCTCCCGGGTAGCGGGGACCCTCTACGAGCAGTACTTC. Its protein product is CASSRVAGTLYEQYF.

This clone was observed a handful of times. The V call is TRBV28, the J call TRBJ1-1, with TRBD1 as a possible D gene (6 bases). V was cut by 1 base and J by 0 bases, with 12 bases left in between. CDR3 length: 16 residues. Germline assignment: CDR1 MDHEN and CDR2 SYDVKM. CDR3 nucleotides: TGTGCCAGCAGTTTATACGGGAGGGGGATGAACACTGAAGCTTTCTTT. It encodes CASSLYGRGMNTEAFF. Full variable domain (outside the CDR3, taken from reference TRBV28 and TRBJ1-1): DVKVTQSSRYLVKRTGEKVFLECVQDMDHENMFWYRQDPGLGLRLIYFSYDVKMKEKGDIPEGYSVSREKKERFSLILESASTNQTSMYLCASSLYGRGMNTEAFFGQGTRLTVV.

CDR3 amino acids: CASSTPGFSYEQYF. The CDR3 region has the DNA TGTGCCAGCAGCACCCCGGGATTCTCCTACGAGCAGTACTTC. V is TRBV11-2 and J is TRBJ2-7; D possibly corresponds to TRBD2 (5 bases). The CDR3 has 14 amino acids. From germline, CDR1 is SGHAT and CDR2 FQNNGV. The V end was cut by 5 bases, the J end by 0 bases, with 11 bases between.

This clone has only one observation. The rearrangement joins TRBV29-1 to TRBJ2-2; D not certain. Germline V gives CDR1 SQVTM, CDR2 ANQGSEA. Trimming stripped 1 base from V and 5 bases from J, with 5 bases between. There are 12 residues in the CDR3. The CDR3, as DNA: TGCAGCGTTGAAGGAGTGACCGGGGAGCTGTTTTTT. Translation gives CSVEGVTGELFF.

The V and J genes are TRBV11-2 and TRBJ1-3; possible D gene TRBD1, 6 bases. Germline CDR1 reads SGHAT; CDR2 reads FQNNGV. Trimming took off 3 bases at V and 3 bases at J, with 18 bases between the two ends. The CDR3 has 17 amino acids. Written as DNA, the CDR3 is TGTGCCAGCAGCTTCGGGCGGGGGCCAGCTAGTGGAAACACCATATATTTT. The encoded protein is CASSFGRGPASGNTIYF. The entire variable domain, with the rest obtained from reference TRBV11-2 and TRBJ1-3, is as follows: EAGVAQSPRYKIIEKRQSVAFWCNPISGHATLYWYQQILGQGPKLLIQFQNNGVVDDSQLPKDRFSAERLKGVDSTLKIQPAKLEDSAVYLCASSFGRGPASGNTIYFGEGSWLTVV.

The chain links TRBV5-6 to TRBJ1-6; D is undetermined. The CDR3 extends over 14 amino acids. Trimming cost V 3 bases and J 7 bases, with 11 bases left between them. Germline CDR1 reads SGHDT; CDR2 reads YYEEEE. Here the CDR3 reads CASSSREANSPLHF. The CDR3 DNA follows: TGTGCCAGCAGCTCCCGGGAGGCAAATTCACCCCTCCACTTT.

The V call is TRBV19, the J call TRBJ1-1, with 11 bases fitting TRBD1. J was trimmed by 1 base and V by 5 bases; bases with no gene match: 9. Germline CDR1 LNHDA, CDR2 SQIVND (reference sequence). This CDR3 spans 17 amino acids. The CDR3 bases are TGTGCCAGTAGTGCCCAGGACAGGGGGCATAGGAACACTGAAGCTTTCTTT. Translation gives CASSAQDRGHRNTEAFF.

V gene TRBV5-1 combines with J gene TRBJ1-3; 11 positions agree with TRBD1. Trimming at V came to 4 bases and at J to 2 bases, leaving 2 bases not matched to a gene. The germline CDR1 and CDR2 sequences are SGHRS and YFSETQ. CDR3 length: 15 amino acids. The CDR3 nucleotides are TGCGCCAGCAGCCCGGGACAGGGGGCTGGAAACACCATATATTTT. It translates to CASSPGQGAGNTIYF.

V and J are TRBV24-1 and TRBJ1-2; D may be TRBD1 (6 bases). The CDR3 covers 13 residues. Germline V gives CDR1 KGHDR, CDR2 SFDVKD. Between the trimmed V and J ends, which lost 3 bases and 8 bases, there was a span of 12 bases. The CDR3 DNA reads TGTGCCACCAGTGATCCCACAGGGAGAGGCTACACCTTC. The encoded protein is CATSDPTGRGYTF.

J is TRBJ1-5 and V is TRBV7-2; D remains unclear. Germline V gene data show CDR1 as SGHTA and CDR2 as FQGNSA. The CDR3 spans 12 residues. Trimming removed 5 bases at V and 11 bases at J, with 13 bases between. The CDR3 bases are TGTGCCAGCAGCCCTAGTGGTAGGTCCCAGCATTTT. This translates into CASSPSGRSQHF.

The J gene is TRBJ2-3, the V gene TRBV30, with D hard to call. The CDR3 extends over 12 amino acids. V lost 6 bases, J lost 2 bases, and 9 bases lay in between. The V gene's germline CDR1 is GTSNPN and CDR2 SVGIG (reference sequence). CDR3 bases: TGTGCCTGTACACTATCCACAGATACGCAGTATTTT. Protein: CACTLSTDTQYF. Using reference TRBV30 and TRBJ2-3 for the parts outside the CDR3, the full variable domain is SQTIHQWPATLVQPVGSPLSLECTVEGTSNPNLYWYRQAAGRGLQLLFYSVGIGQISSEVPQNLSASRPQDRQFILSSKKLLLSDSGFYLCACTLSTDTQYFGPGTRLTVL.

This clone appeared a few times. The gene calls are TRBV11-2 and TRBJ1-4, with 8 bases aligning to TRBD1. The CDR3 is 12 amino acids. Losses at the gene ends were 9 bases for V and 4 bases for J; bases not matched to a gene: 1. Germline loops: CDR1 SGHAT, CDR2 FQNNGV. In DNA, the CDR3 is TGTGCCAGTGGACAGGGTAATGAAAAACTGTTTTTT. It codes for CASGQGNEKLFF.

J is TRBJ1-1 and V is TRBV6-5; 7 nucleotides line up with TRBD1. V lost 6 bases, J lost 1 base, and 8 bases stayed unmatched. The germline CDR1 and CDR2 sequences are MNHEY and SVGAGI. The CDR3 is made up of 15 amino acids. The CDR3 loop is CASRQGGVGNTEAFF. The CDR3 DNA reads TGTGCCAGCAGGCAAGGGGGCGTGGGGAACACTGAAGCTTTCTTT.

This clone came up once. The chain is built from TRBV6-1 and TRBJ2-2, with 7 bases identical to TRBD2. This CDR3 contains 15 residues. CDR1 and CDR2 (germline): MNHNS, SASEGT. Losses at the gene ends were 1 base for V and 3 bases for J; bases not matched to a gene: 2. CDR3 protein: CASSEEGGDTGELFF. CDR3 nucleotides: TGTGCCAGCAGTGAAGAGGGAGGGGACACCGGGGAGCTGTTTTTT.